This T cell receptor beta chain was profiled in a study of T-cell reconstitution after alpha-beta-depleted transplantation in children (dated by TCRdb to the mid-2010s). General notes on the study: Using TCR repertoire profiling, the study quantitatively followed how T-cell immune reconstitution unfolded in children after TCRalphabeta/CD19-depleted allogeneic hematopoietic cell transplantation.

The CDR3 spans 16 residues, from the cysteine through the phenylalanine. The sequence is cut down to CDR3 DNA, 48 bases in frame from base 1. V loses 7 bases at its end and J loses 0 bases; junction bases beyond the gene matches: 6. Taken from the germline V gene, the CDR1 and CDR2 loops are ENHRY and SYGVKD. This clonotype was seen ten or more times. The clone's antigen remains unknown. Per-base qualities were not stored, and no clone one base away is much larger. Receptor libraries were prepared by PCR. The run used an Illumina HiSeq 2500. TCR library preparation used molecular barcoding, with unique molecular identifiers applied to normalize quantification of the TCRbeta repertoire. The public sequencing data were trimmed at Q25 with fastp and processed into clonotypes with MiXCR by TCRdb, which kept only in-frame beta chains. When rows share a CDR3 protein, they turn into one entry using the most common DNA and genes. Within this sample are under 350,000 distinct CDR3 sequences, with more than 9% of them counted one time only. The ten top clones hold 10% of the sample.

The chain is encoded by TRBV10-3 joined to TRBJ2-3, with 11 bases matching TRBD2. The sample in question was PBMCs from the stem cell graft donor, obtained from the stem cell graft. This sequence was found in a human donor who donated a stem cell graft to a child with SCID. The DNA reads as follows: TGTGCCATCACCCCACTAGCGGGGGCGAGCACAGATACGCAGTATTTT. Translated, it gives CAITPLAGASTDTQYF.